Following are 8 T cell receptor beta chains from one sample sequenced in a study of identical twins. TCRdb used MiXCR to reprocess the 5' RACE reads, holding one entry per CDR3 protein. This sample has roughly 250,000 distinct CDR3 sequences, with around an eighth found just once. Sequenced: memory (CD45RO+) T cells sorted from blood. These receptors all stem from a woman between 18 and 30 years old in good health.

V gene TRBV5-5 combines with J gene TRBJ2-6, with D unresolved. The germline gives CDR1 SGHKS, CDR2 YYEKEE (reference sequence). The CDR3 has 17 residues. Trimming pared 0 bases from V and 7 bases from J, leaving 17 bases between. The CDR3 bases are TGTGCCAGCAGCTTGGAAGGCCGCCTCGTTGGAGCCAACGTCCTGACTTTC. Translating gives CASSLEGRLVGANVLTF.

This chain links TRBV6-2 or TRBV6-3 with TRBJ2-5; weak D call: TRBD2 (5 bases). CDR1 MNHEY and CDR2 SVGEGT come from the germline V gene. CDR3 length equals 13 residues. Trimming pared 7 bases from V and 3 bases from J, leaving 12 bases between. The CDR3 is CASTLLVEETQYF. CDR3 sequence (DNA): TGTGCCAGCACTCTACTAGTAGAAGAGACCCAGTACTTC.

This rearrangement joins TRBV6-5 to TRBJ1-2; tentative D call: TRBD1 (6 bases). The CDR3 spans 12 residues. The V end lost 7 bases, the J end lost 8 bases, and 14 bases lay between the germline ends. CDR1 and CDR2 from the germline V gene are MNHEY and SVGAGI. The CDR3 region has the DNA TGTGCCAGCACCGGCCAGGGGACGGGCTACACCTTC. It is translated as CASTGQGTGYTF.

A few counts support this clonotype. CDR3: CASSWREYTGELFF. The CDR3 DNA reads as TGTGCCAGCAGTTGGAGGGAGTACACCGGGGAGCTGTTTTTT. The chain combines TRBV6-5 with TRBJ2-2; D is perhaps TRBD2 (6 bases). CDR1 is MNHEY and CDR2 is SVGAGI in the germline V gene. V dropped 4 bases and J dropped 3 bases, with 9 bases sitting between them. The CDR3 covers 14 residues.

This chain connects TRBV5-8 to TRBJ2-5; no clear D. The CDR3 sequence is 15 residues long. V gave up 4 bases and J gave up 0 bases, with 13 bases separating them. Germline V gene data show CDR1 as SGHTS and CDR2 as YDEGEE. CDR3 bases: TGTGCCAGCAGCCATGGACGGGCTCACCAAGAGACCCAGTACTTC. Amino acid sequence: CASSHGRAHQETQYF.

V usage is TRBV6-1 and J usage is TRBJ1-1; 7 positions agree with TRBD1. CDR3 length: 16 residues. V shed 4 bases and J 4 bases; nucleotides not matched to a gene: 12. The germline CDR1 and CDR2 sequences are MNHNS and SASEGT. The CDR3 region is CASSVTGAPDGTEAFF. The CDR3 DNA is TGTGCCAGCAGTGTTACAGGGGCCCCCGATGGCACTGAAGCTTTCTTT.

There are a few counts of this clonotype. The gene calls are TRBV29-1 and TRBJ2-7, with TRBD1 matching over 11 bases. J lost 6 bases, V lost 6 bases, and 7 bases had no gene match. Germline loops: CDR1 SQVTM, CDR2 ANQGSEA. CDR3 size: 13 residues. The CDR3 is CSVSGTGGGEQYF. The CDR3 region has the DNA TGCAGCGTGAGCGGGACAGGGGGGGGCGAGCAGTACTTC.

The rearrangement uses TRBV12-3 or TRBV12-4 and TRBJ2-4; no clear D. The CDR3 sequence is 13 residues long. Trimming stripped 3 bases from V and 4 bases from J, with 7 bases between. CDR3 sequence reads: CASSFNGKNIQYF. The CDR3, as DNA: TGTGCCAGCAGTTTCAACGGAAAAAACATTCAGTACTTC.